The source of this T cell receptor beta chain is a study of OX40 agonist ivuxolimab in advanced cancers. About the study: A history of anti-PD-1, anti-PD-L1 or anti-CTLA-4 therapy was acceptable, and more than 30% had some. Study conclusions and caveats: At 0.1 to 3.0 mg/kg, CD4+ and CD8+ blood T cells expanded clonally by week 6.

Libraries were prepared by immunoSEQ multiplex PCR; TCRdb keeps only in-frame clonotypes and omits some of them. The table lists 77,000 or so clones, roughly 93% of them singletons. The CDR3 is 16 residues long. Germline-derived CDR1 and CDR2 are ENHRY and SYGVKD. Trimming stripped 0 bases from V and 5 bases from J, with 15 bases between. Worth noting for this clone: Its antigen is unidentified.

The investigators sampled blood at baseline, at cycle 4 day 1, and at cycle 7 day 1. The chain couples TRBV10-3 to TRBJ2-3, with D tentatively TRBD1 or TRBD2 (5 bases each). The clonotype originates from an adult with an advanced solid tumor such as melanoma, head and neck, liver or kidney cancer. Sequencing was performed on CD4+ or CD8+ T cells sorted from blood, taken in a trial of the OX40 agonist ivuxolimab. CDR3 residues: CAISESKRTGGDTQYF. CDR3 in DNA: TGTGCCATCAGTGAGTCGAAGCGCACTGGGGGAGATACGCAGTATTTT.